This T cell receptor beta chain is drawn from a study of glioma-infiltrating T cells after dendritic cell vaccination. On the study more broadly: Glioblastoma patients came from Phase I and II dendritic cell vaccination trials.

V shed 6 bases and J shed 2 bases, with 10 bases lying between them. Germline-derived CDR1 and CDR2 are LNHDA and SQIVND (reference sequence). This CDR3 is built from 14 residues. Time point defined: after dendritic cell vaccination, including at tumor progression/relapse. The immunoSEQ assay amplified TCRB CDR3 from up to roughly 2 ug DNA. Measured with immunoSEQ multiplex PCR; TCRdb has only the in-frame clones, and not every one. The table lists about 90,000 clones, around 86% of them singletons, with around 7% in the top ten. Sequencing used blood, obtained after dendritic cell vaccination. The source is a human donor with glioblastoma. The V gene is TRBV19, the J gene TRBJ1-4; unclear D gene. The chain's CDR3 is CASRGGKTNEKLFF. The CDR3 region has the DNA TGTGCCAGTAGAGGAGGGAAGACTAATGAAAAACTGTTTTTT.